This T cell receptor beta chain was observed in a study of blood T cell repertoires in COVID-19. Germline V gene sequence: CDR1 KGHSH, CDR2 LQKENI. This CDR3 is 14 amino acids long. Trimming took off 5 bases at V and 1 base at J, with 12 bases between the two ends. In the original analysis: Amplified reference gene primers provided the basis for estimating nucleated cell counts. The data were produced by immunoSEQ multiplex PCR, yet TCRdb's version contains in-frame clones alone and is incomplete. V and J calls plus clone size are reproduced from that table; the DNA served to infer D and trimming. Of around 100,000 clones in the sample, 69% are singletons; the top ten hold approximately 5.9%.

This chain uses TRBV18 with TRBJ2-7, with a tentative D call TRBD1 (6 bases). The sequenced sample consisted of peripheral blood. This TCR derives from a man older than 75 with acute or convalescent COVID-19. CDR3 sequence reads: CASSFDTGSYEQYF. CDR3 sequence (DNA): TGTGCCAGCTCATTCGATACAGGGTCCTACGAGCAGTACTTC.